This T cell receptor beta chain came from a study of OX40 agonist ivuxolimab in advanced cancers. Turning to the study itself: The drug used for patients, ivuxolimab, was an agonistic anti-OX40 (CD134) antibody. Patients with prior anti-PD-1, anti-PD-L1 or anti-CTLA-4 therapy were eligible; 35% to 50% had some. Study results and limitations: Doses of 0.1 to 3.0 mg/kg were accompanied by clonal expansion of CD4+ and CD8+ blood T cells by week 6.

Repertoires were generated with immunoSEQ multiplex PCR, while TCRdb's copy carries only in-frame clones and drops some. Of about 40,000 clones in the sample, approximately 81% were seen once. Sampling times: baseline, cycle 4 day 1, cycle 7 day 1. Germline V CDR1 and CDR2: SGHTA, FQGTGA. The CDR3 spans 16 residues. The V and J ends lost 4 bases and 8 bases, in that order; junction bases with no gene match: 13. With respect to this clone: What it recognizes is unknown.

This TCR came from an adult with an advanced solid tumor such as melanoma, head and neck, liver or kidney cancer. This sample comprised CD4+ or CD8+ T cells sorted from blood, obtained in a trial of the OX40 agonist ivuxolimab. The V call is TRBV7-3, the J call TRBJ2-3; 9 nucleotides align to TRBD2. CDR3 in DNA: TGTGCCAGCAGCTCTACTAGCGGGTATGACTTTCGTACGCAGTATTTT. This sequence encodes CASSSTSGYDFRTQYF. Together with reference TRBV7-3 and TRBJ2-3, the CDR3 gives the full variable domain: GAGVSQTPSNKVTEKGKYVELRCDPISGHTALYWYRQSLGQGPEFLIYFQGTGAADDSGLPNDRFFAVRPEGSVSTLKIQRTERGDSAVYLCASSSTSGYDFRTQYFGPGTRLTVL.